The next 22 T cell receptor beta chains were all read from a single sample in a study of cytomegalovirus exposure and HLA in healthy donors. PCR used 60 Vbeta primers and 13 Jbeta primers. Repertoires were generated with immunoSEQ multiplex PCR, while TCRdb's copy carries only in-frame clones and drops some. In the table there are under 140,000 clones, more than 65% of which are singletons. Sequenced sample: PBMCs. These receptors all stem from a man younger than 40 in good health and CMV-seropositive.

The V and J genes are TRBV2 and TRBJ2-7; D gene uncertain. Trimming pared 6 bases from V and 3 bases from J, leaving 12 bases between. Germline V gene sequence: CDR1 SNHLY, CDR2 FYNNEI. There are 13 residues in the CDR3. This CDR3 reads CASSSSGGYEQYF. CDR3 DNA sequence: TGTGCCAGCAGCTCTAGTGGTGGCTACGAGCAGTACTTC.

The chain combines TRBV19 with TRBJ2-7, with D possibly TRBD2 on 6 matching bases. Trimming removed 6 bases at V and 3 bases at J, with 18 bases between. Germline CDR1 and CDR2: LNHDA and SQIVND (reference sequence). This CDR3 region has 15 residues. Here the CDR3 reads CASSPRGLMFYEQYF. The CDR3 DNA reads TGTGCCAGTAGCCCTAGGGGACTGATGTTCTACGAGCAGTACTTC.

This CDR3 reads CASSVSTGTHYGYTF. The DNA for the CDR3 is TGTGCCAGTAGTGTCTCGACAGGAACCCACTATGGCTACACCTTC. The rearrangement joins TRBV19 to TRBJ1-2; TRBD1 might be the D (6 bases). Germline CDR1 is LNHDA and CDR2 is SQIVND (reference sequence). Trimming took 5 bases from V and 3 from J, leaving 16 bases between them. The CDR3 consists of 15 residues.

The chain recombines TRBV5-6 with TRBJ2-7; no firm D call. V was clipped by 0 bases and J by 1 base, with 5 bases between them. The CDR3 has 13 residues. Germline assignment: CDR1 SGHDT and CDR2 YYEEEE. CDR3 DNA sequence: TGTGCCAGCAGCTTGGTCGGGTCCTACGAGCAGTACTTC. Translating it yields CASSLVGSYEQYF.

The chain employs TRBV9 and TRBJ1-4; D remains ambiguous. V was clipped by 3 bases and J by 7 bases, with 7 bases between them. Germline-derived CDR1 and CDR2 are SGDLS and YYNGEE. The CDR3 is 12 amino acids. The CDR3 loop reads CASSGTGEKLFF. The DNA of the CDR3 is TGTGCCAGCAGCGGAACTGGTGAAAAACTGTTTTTT.

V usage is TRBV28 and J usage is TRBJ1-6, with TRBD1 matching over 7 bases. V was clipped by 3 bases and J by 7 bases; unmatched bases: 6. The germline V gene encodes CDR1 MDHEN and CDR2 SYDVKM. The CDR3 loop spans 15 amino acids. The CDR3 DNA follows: TGTGCCAGCAGTTTTCAAGGACAGGTCAATTCACCCCTCCACTTT. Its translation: CASSFQGQVNSPLHF.

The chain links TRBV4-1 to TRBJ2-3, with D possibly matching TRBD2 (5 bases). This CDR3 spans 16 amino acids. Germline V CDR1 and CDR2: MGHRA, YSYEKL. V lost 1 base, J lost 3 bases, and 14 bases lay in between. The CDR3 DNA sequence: TGCGCCAGCAGCCAAGGCTTTAGCGAGGAGACAGATACGCAGTATTTT. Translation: CASSQGFSEETDTQYF.

This CDR3 reads CASSYRDRPNYGYTF. The CDR3, as DNA: TGTGCCAGCAGTTACCGGGACAGACCTAACTATGGCTACACCTTC. This chain connects TRBV6-5 to TRBJ1-2; 7 positions match TRBD1. J gave up 0 bases and V 2 bases, and 3 bases lay outside the gene matches. Germline V lookup: CDR1 MNHEY, CDR2 SVGAGI. The CDR3 is made up of 15 amino acids.

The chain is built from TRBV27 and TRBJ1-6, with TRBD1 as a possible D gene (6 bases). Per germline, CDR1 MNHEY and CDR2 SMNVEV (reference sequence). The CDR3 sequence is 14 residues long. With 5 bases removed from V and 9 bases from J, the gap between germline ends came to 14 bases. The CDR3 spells CASSQQGIGSPLHF. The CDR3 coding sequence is TGTGCCAGCAGTCAACAGGGAATCGGTTCACCCCTCCACTTT.

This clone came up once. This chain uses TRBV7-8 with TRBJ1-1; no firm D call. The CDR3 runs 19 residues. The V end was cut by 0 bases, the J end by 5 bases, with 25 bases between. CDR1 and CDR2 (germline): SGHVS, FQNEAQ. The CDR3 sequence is CASSLADRFVGREGTEAFF. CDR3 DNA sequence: TGTGCCAGCAGCTTAGCGGATCGTTTCGTGGGGAGAGAAGGGACTGAAGCTTTCTTT.

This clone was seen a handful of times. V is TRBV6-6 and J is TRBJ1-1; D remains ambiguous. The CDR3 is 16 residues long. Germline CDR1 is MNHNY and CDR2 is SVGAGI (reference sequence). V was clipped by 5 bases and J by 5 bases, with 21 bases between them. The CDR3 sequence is CASSGTMRGLGTEAFF. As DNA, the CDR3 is TGTGCCAGCAGTGGCACGATGCGGGGTTTAGGGACTGAAGCTTTCTTT.

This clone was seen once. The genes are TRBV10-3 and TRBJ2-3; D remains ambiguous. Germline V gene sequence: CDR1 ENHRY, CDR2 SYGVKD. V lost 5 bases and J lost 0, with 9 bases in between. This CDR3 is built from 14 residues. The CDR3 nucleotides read TGTGCCATCAGTACCACAGATAGCACAGATACGCAGTATTTT. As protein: CAISTTDSTDTQYF.

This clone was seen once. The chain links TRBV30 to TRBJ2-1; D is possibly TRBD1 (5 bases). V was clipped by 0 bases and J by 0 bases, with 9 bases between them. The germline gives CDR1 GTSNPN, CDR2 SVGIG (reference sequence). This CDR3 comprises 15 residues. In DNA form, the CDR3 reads TGTGCCTGGAGTGTTGCCCAGGGCTCCTACAATGAGCAGTTCTTC. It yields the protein CAWSVAQGSYNEQFF.

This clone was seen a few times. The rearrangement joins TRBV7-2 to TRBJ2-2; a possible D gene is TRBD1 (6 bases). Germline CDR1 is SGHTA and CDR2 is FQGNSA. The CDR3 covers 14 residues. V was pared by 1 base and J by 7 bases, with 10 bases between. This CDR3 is CASSLGYRVGELFF. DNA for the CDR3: TGTGCCAGCAGCTTAGGCTACAGGGTCGGGGAGCTGTTTTTT.

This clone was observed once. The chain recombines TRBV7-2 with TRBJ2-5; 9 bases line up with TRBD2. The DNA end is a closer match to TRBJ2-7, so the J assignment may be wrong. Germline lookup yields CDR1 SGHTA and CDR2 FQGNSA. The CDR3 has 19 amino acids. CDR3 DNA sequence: TGTGCCAGCAGCAGAATTCTGGGGCTAGCGGGGCTAAGCTCCTACGAGCAGTACTTC. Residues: CASSRILGLAGLSSYEQYF.

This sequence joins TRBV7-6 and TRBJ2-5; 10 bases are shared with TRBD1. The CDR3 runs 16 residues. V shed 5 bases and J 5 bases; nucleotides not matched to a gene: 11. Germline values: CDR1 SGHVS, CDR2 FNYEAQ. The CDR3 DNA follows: TGTGCCAGCAGCCATCCGGGACAGGGGCGCCTGGAGACCCAGTACTTC. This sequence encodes CASSHPGQGRLETQYF.

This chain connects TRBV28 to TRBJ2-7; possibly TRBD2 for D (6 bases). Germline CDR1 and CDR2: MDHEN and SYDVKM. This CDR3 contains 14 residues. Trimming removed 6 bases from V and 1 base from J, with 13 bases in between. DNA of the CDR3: TGTGCCAGCAGCCGCACCGGGGGTTCCTACGAGCAGTACTTC. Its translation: CASSRTGGSYEQYF.

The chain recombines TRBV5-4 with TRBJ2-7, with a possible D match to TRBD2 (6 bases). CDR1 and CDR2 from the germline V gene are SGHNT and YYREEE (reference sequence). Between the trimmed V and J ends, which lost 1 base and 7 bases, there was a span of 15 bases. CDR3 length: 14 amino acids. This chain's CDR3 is CASSLLGGNGEQYF. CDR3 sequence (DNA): TGTGCCAGCAGCTTGTTGGGGGGTAATGGAGAGCAGTACTTC.

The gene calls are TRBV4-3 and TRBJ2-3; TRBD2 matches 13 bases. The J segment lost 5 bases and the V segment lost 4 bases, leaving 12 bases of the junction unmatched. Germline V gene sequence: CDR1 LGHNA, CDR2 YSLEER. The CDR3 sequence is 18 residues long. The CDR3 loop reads CASSPTKLAGGPVDTQYF. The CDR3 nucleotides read TGCGCCAGCAGCCCGACGAAACTAGCGGGGGGGCCAGTAGATACGCAGTATTTT.

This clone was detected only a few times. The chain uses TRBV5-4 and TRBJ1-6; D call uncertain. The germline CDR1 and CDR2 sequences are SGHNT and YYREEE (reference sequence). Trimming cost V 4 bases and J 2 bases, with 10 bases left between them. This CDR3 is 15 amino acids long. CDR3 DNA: TGTGCCAGCAGCCTACAGAACGCCTATAATTCACCCCTCCACTTT. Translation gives CASSLQNAYNSPLHF.

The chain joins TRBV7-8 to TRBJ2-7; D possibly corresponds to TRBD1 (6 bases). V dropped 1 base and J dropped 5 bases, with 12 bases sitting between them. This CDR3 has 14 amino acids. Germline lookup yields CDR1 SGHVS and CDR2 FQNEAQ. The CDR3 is CASSLEKGVHEQYF. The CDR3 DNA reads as TGTGCCAGCAGCTTAGAGAAGGGGGTCCACGAGCAGTACTTC.

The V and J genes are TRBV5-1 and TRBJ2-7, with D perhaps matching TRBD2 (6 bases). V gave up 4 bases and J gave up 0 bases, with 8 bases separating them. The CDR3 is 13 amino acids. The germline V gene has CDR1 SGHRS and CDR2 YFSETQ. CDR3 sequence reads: CASSGGSSYEQYF. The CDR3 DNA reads TGCGCCAGCAGCGGAGGGAGCTCCTACGAGCAGTACTTC.